The 5 T cell receptor beta chains reported below all come from one sample, sequenced in a study of T cells after yellow fever vaccination. TCRdb re-called the 5' RACE reads through MiXCR, storing one row per CDR3 protein. The data hold about 320,000 distinct CDR3 sequences, with approximately 4% observed a single time. The material was PBMCs, obtained 15 days after the yellow fever booster vaccination. These receptors were taken from a man younger than 35 who received the YFV17D yellow fever vaccine.

This clonotype turned up a few times. The chain carries TRBV5-8 and TRBJ1-4; 7 nucleotides align to TRBD1. This CDR3 comprises 14 residues. V shed 3 bases and J 3 bases; nucleotides not matched to a gene: 2. CDR1 and CDR2 from the germline V gene are SGHTS and YDEGEE. Here the CDR3 reads CASSSGQPNEKLFF. Written as DNA, the CDR3 is TGTGCCAGCAGCTCGGGACAGCCTAATGAAAAACTGTTTTTT.

This chain joins TRBV5-1 and TRBJ2-1; 11 bases are a match to TRBD2. V lost 3 bases, J lost 9 bases, and 11 bases stayed unmatched. Germline V gene sequence: CDR1 SGHRS, CDR2 YFSETQ. The CDR3 totals 16 residues. CDR3 amino acids: CASSSSTSGVSPEQFF. The CDR3 DNA reads TGCGCCAGCAGCTCTTCGACTAGCGGGGTCTCTCCTGAGCAGTTCTTC.

This clonotype was detected a few times. CDR3 nucleotides: TGCGCCAGCACCCTACTAGCGGGAGAAAACAATGAGCAGTTCTTC. Protein sequence: CASTLLAGENNEQFF. The J gene is TRBJ2-1, the V gene TRBV5-1; 11 bases fit TRBD2. The CDR3 sequence is 15 residues long. In germline, CDR1 is SGHRS, CDR2 YFSETQ. J was trimmed by 5 bases and V by 6 bases; bases with no gene match: 7.

This clonotype has at least ten counts. The rearrangement uses TRBV29-1 and TRBJ1-2; D may be TRBD1 (5 bases). Trimming shortened V by 4 bases and J by 1 base, and 7 bases separated the two germline ends. The length of the CDR3 is 12 residues. Germline V lookup: CDR1 SQVTM, CDR2 ANQGSEA. CDR3 sequence (DNA): TGCAGCGTTGGCAGGGTTAACTATGGCTACACCTTC. It is translated as CSVGRVNYGYTF.

This clonotype was counted many times. The CDR3 DNA sequence: TGTGCCAGCAGCTACACGGGCGGGGAGACAGATACGCAGTATTTT. It translates to CASSYTGGETDTQYF. The J gene is TRBJ2-3, the V gene TRBV7-2, with a weak D call TRBD2 (6 bases). V was clipped by 4 bases and J by 3 bases, with 14 bases between them. Germline values: CDR1 SGHTA, CDR2 FQGNSA. This CDR3 region has 15 residues.